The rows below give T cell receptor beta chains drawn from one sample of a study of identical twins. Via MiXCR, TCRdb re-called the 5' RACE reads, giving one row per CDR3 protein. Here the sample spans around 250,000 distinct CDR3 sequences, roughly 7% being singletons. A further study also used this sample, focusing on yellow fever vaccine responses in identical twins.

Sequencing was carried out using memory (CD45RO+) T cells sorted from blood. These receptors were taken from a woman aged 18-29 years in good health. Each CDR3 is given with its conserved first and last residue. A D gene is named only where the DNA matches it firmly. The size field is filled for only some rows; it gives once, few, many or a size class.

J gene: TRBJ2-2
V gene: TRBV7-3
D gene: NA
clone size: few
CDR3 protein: CASSLDPDPGELFF
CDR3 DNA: TGTGCCAGCAGCTTAGACCCGGATCCCGGGGAGCTGTTTTTT

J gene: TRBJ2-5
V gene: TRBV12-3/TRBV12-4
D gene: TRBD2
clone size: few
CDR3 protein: CASSLGLAVQETQYF
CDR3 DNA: TGTGCCAGCAGTTTAGGGCTAGCGGTTCAAGAGACCCAGTACTTC

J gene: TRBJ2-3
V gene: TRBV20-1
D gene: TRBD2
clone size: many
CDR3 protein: CSAHSGRAIVDTQYF
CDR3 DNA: TGCAGTGCTCATAGCGGGAGGGCCATTGTAGATACGCAGTATTTT

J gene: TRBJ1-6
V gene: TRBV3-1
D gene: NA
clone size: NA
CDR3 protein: CASSLGSGGYSPLHF
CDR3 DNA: TGTGCCAGCAGCCTAGGTTCGGGGGGTTATTCACCCCTCCACTTT

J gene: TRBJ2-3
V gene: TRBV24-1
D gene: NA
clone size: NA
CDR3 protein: CATNSDTDTQYF
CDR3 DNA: TGTGCCACCAATTCCGACACAGATACGCAGTATTTT

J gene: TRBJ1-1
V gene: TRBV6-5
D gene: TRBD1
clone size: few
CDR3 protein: CASSHRQGISTEAFF
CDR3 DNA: TGTGCCAGCAGTCACCGACAGGGGATAAGTACTGAAGCTTTCTTT

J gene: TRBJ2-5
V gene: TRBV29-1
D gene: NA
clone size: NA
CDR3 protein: CSVSKRTQETQYF
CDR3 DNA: TGCAGCGTTTCAAAGCGGACCCAAGAGACCCAGTACTTC

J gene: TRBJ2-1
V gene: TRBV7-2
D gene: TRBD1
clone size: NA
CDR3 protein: CASSLRQGVHNEQFF
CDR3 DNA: TGTGCCAGCAGCCTCCGACAGGGCGTCCACAATGAGCAGTTCTTC

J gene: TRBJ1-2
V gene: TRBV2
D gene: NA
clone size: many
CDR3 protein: CASSEEQGNYGYTF
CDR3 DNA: TGTGCCAGCAGTGAAGAACAGGGAAACTATGGCTACACCTTC

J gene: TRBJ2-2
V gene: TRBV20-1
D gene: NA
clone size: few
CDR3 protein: CSARVPLGGLRELFF
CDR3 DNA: TGCAGTGCTAGAGTACCCCTCGGGGGTCTCCGGGAGCTGTTTTTT

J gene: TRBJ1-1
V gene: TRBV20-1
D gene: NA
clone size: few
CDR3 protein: CSAPAGVEAFF
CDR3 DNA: TGCAGTGCTCCCGCAGGGGTCGAAGCTTTCTTT

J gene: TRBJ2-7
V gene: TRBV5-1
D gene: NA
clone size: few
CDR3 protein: CASSRGGSAASYEQYF
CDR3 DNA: TGCGCCAGCAGCCGCGGAGGAAGCGCCGCGTCATACGAGCAGTACTTC

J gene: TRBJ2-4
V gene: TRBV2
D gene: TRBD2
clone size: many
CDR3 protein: CASRKREGPNIQYF
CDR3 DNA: TGTGCCAGCAGGAAGCGGGAGGGCCCCAACATTCAGTACTTC

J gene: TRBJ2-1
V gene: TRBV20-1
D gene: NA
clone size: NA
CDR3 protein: CSARAPGLGEQFF
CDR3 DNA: TGCAGTGCTAGAGCTCCTGGGCTCGGGGAGCAGTTCTTC

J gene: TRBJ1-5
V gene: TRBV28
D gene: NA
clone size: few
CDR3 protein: CASSFQGFNQPQHF
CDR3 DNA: TGTGCCAGCAGTTTTCAGGGATTCAATCAGCCCCAGCATTTT

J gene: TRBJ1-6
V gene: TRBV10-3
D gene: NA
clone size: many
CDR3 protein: CAISVGVDNSPLHF
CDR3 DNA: TGTGCCATCAGCGTTGGCGTGGATAATTCACCCCTCCACTTT

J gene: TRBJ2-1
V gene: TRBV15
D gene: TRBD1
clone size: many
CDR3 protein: CATSSGTGLYNEQFF
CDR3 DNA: TGTGCCACCAGCTCCGGGACAGGGTTGTACAATGAGCAGTTCTTC

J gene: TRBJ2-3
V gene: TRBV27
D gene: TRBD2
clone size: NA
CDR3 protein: CASSLTSGGIPGTDTQYF
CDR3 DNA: TGTGCCAGCAGTCTGACTAGCGGGGGGATCCCCGGCACAGATACGCAGTATTTT

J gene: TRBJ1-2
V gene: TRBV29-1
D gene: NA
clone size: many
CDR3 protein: CSVRDGTNNYGYTF
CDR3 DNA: TGCAGCGTTAGAGATGGCACCAATAACTATGGCTACACCTTC

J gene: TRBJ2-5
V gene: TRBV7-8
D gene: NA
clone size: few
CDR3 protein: CASSLGWQQETQYF
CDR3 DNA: TGTGCCAGCAGCTTAGGGTGGCAGCAAGAGACCCAGTACTTC

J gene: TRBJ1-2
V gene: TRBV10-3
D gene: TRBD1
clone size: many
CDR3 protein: CAISEGQGREGYTF
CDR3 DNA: TGTGCCATCAGTGAAGGACAGGGGCGAGAGGGCTACACCTTC

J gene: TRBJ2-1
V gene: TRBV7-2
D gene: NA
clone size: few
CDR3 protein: CASSPAGHYNEQFF
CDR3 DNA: TGTGCCAGCAGCCCAGCGGGACACTACAATGAGCAGTTCTTC

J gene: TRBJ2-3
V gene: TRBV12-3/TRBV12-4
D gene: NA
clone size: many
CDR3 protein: CASSFSVDTQYF
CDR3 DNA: TGTGCCAGCAGTTTTTCTGTAGATACGCAGTATTTT

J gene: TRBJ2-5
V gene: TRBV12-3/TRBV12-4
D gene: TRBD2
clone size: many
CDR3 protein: CASSSVRLAGGQETQYF
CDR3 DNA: TGTGCCAGCAGCTCAGTAAGACTAGCGGGGGGCCAAGAGACCCAGTACTTC

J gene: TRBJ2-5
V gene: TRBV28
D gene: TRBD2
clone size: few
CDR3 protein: CASIRRGGRETQYF
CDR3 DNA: TGTGCCAGCATCCGACGGGGGGGGCGAGAGACCCAGTACTTC

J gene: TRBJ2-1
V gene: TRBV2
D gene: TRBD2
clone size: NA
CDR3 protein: CASSLAGVSSYNEQFF
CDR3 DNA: TGTGCCAGCAGTCTAGCGGGGGTAAGCTCCTACAATGAGCAGTTCTTC

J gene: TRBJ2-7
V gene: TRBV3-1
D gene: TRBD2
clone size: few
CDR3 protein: CASSSVAGESYEQYF
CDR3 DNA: TGTGCCAGCAGTTCGGTAGCGGGGGAATCCTACGAGCAGTACTTC

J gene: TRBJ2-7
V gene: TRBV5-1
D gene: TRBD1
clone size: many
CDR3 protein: CASSFEGAGEQYF
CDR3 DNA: TGCGCCAGCAGCTTCGAGGGGGCCGGCGAGCAGTACTTC

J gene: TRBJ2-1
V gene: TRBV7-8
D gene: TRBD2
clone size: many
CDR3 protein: CASSFTGTSGVNEQFF
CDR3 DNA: TGTGCCAGCAGCTTTACCGGGACTAGCGGGGTCAATGAGCAGTTCTTC

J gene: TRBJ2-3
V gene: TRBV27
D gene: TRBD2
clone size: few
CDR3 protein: CASSKTLSGGADTQYF
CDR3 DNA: TGTGCCAGCAGCAAAACACTTAGCGGGGGGGCAGATACGCAGTATTTT

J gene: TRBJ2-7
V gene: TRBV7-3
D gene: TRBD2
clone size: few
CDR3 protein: CASSLRPSGGIYEQYF
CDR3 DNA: TGTGCCAGCAGCTTAAGACCTAGCGGGGGGATCTACGAGCAGTACTTC

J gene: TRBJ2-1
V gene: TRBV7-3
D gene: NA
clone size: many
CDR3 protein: CASSLFGTLYNEQFF
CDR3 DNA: TGTGCCAGCAGCTTATTCGGGACACTCTACAATGAGCAGTTCTTC

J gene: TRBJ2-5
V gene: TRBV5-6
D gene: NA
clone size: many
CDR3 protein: CASSSRRLLADQETQYF
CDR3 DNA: TGTGCCAGCAGCTCCAGGAGGCTGCTAGCCGACCAAGAGACCCAGTACTTC

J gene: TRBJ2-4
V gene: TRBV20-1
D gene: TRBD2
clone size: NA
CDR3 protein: CSAPLQPSGRLAKNIQYF
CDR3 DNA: TGCAGTGCTCCTCTCCAACCTAGCGGGAGGTTAGCCAAAAACATTCAGTACTTC

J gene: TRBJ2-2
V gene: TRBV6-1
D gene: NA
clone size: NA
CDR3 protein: CAVGVDLNTGELFF
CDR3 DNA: TGTGCCGTAGGGGTCGACTTGAACACCGGGGAGCTGTTTTTT

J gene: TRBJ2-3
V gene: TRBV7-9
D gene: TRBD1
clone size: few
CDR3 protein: CASSFLGTGVKDTQYF
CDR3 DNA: TGTGCCAGCAGCTTTTTAGGGACAGGGGTAAAAGATACGCAGTATTTT

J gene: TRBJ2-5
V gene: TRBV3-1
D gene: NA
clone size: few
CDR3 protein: CASSQGRVATQYF
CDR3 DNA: TGTGCCAGCAGCCAGGGGCGGGTTGCGACCCAGTACTTC

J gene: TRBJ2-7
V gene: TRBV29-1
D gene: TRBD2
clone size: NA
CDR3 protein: CSVGLAGAEQYF
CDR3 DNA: TGCAGCGTTGGGCTAGCGGGAGCCGAGCAGTACTTC

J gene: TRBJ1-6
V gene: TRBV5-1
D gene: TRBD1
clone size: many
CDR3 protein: CASSLEGTGKNSPLHF
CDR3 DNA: TGCGCCAGCAGCTTGGAAGGGACAGGGAAAAATTCACCCCTCCACTTT

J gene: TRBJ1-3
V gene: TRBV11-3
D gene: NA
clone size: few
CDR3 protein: CASSLDSRGSTIYF
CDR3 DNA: TGTGCCAGCAGCTTAGATTCAAGGGGGAGCACCATATATTTT

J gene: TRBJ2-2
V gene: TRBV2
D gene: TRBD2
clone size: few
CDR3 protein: CASSETGGDTGELFF
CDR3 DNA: TGTGCCAGCAGTGAAACGGGAGGGGACACCGGGGAGCTGTTTTTT

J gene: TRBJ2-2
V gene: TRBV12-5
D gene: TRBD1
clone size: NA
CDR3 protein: CADPRTSEDRATGELFF
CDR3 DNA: TGTGCCGACCCAAGGACTTCGGAGGACAGGGCCACCGGGGAGCTGTTTTTT

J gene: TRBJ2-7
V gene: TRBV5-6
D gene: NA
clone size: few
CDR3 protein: CASSYQGRGLAYEQYF
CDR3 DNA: TGTGCCAGCAGCTACCAAGGTCGGGGTTTAGCCTACGAGCAGTACTTC

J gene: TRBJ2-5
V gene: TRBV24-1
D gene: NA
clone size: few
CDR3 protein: CATSDSGRAAYF
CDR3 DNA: TGTGCCACCAGTGATTCGGGCAGGGCTGCGTACTTC

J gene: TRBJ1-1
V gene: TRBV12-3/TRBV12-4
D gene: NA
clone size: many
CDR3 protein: CASSFVGNTEAFF
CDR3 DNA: TGTGCCAGCAGTTTTGTGGGGAACACTGAAGCTTTCTTT

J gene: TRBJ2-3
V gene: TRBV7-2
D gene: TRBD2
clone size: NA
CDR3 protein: CASSPDRLPGLAGGRNTDTQYF
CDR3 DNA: TGTGCCAGCAGTCCCGACCGGCTACCGGGACTAGCGGGGGGGCGGAACACAGATACGCAGTATTTT

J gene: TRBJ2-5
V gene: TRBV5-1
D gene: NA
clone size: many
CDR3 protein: CASSLDGPQETQYF
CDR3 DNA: TGCGCCAGCAGCTTGGACGGGCCCCAAGAGACCCAGTACTTC

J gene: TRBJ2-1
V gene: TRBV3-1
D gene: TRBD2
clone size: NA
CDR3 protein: CASSQGAGVANEQFF
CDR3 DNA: TGTGCCAGCAGCCAAGGAGCGGGAGTCGCCAATGAGCAGTTCTTC

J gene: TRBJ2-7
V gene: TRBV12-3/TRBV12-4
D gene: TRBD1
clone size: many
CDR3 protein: CASSDRDRVVYEQYF
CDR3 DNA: TGTGCCAGCAGTGACCGGGACAGGGTAGTCTACGAGCAGTACTTC